The 18 T cell receptor beta chains below come from one sample, sequenced in a study of T cells expressing NK-cell markers. TCRdb re-called the 5' RACE reads, yielding one record per CDR3 amino acid sequence without DNA. Listed are about 550,000 distinct CDR3 sequences; 3% to 4.5% falls within the top ten. What was sequenced was blood T cells: a sorted CD56 or NKG2C T cell subset, CD4+ or CD8+ T cells, or bulk PBMC T cells (not recorded which). The receptors derive from a man between 18 and 29 years old in good health.

The CDR3 here is CACIDWRNEQFF. The chain employs TRBV30 and TRBJ2-1; TCRdb's D gene call, TRBD2, goes unchecked for lack of DNA. The CDR3 covers 12 residues. Germline V gene sequence: CDR1 GTSNPN, CDR2 SVGIG (reference sequence).

This sequence joins TRBV12-3 or TRBV12-4 and TRBJ2-4. The CDR3 consists of 15 residues. The CDR3 protein is CASSLGGTNKNIQYF.

This chain joins TRBV7-9 and TRBJ1-2; TCRdb outputs TRBD1, but without DNA this stays unchecked. CDR3 size: 15 residues. The germline CDR1 and CDR2 sequences are SEHNR and FQNEAQ (reference sequence). This CDR3 reads CASSLEGHRDAIYTF.

The chain carries TRBV6-5 and TRBJ1-2; the D gene TCRdb calls, TRBD1, cannot be checked with no DNA. Per germline, CDR1 MNHEY and CDR2 SVGAGI. There are 17 residues in the CDR3. The CDR3 loop reads CASSYNPRTEEHYGYTF.

This rearrangement joins TRBV28 to TRBJ2-5; TCRdb picks TRBD2, but there is no DNA to check that call. This CDR3 comprises 19 residues. Germline V gene lookup returns CDR1 MDHEN and CDR2 SYDVKM. This CDR3 reads CASSSPPGLAGATGETQYF.

This chain uses TRBV20-1 with TRBJ2-3; TCRdb outputs TRBD1, but without DNA this stays unchecked. The germline gives CDR1 DFQATT, CDR2 SNEGSKA (reference sequence). CDR3 size: 13 residues. The chain's CDR3 is CSARGGQGDTQYF.

The chain couples TRBV6-5 to TRBJ1-6; TCRdb's D call of TRBD1 is untestable without DNA. The length of the CDR3 is 15 residues. The V gene's germline CDR1 is MNHEY and CDR2 SVGAGI. CDR3 amino acids: CASSYTTGYRSPLHF.

This chain connects TRBV4-3 to TRBJ2-3. The length of the CDR3 is 16 residues. CDR1 is LGHNA and CDR2 is YSLEER in the germline V gene. The CDR3 is CASSQAAYQPADTQYF.

The chain is built from TRBV7-2 and TRBJ2-5; TCRdb's assignment of TRBD2 cannot be checked, as there is no DNA. There are 17 residues in the CDR3. Germline CDR1 is SGHTA and CDR2 is FQGNSA. CDR3 protein: CASSLVISGRAGETQYF. Using reference TRBV7-2 and TRBJ2-5 for the parts outside the CDR3, the full variable domain is GAGVSQSPSNKVTEKGKDVELRCDPISGHTALYWYRQSLGQGLEFLIYFQGNSAPDKSGLPSDRFSAERTGGSVSTLTIQRTQQEDSAVYLCASSLVISGRAGETQYFGPGTRLLVL.

The chain links TRBV21-1 to TRBJ2-1; the TCRdb call, TRBD2, lacks DNA for checking. TRBV21-1 is classified as a pseudogene. This CDR3 comprises 18 residues. The CDR3 sequence: CASSKTLAGDGAYNEQFF.

This rearrangement joins TRBV2 to TRBJ2-1; the D gene TCRdb calls, TRBD2, cannot be checked with no DNA. Per the germline V gene, CDR1 is SNHLY and CDR2 is FYNNEI. The CDR3 length is 15 residues. The CDR3 loop is CASRKGSGGYNEQFF.

CDR3 sequence reads: CSARQQGQETQYF. The chain uses TRBV20-1 and TRBJ2-5; TCRdb outputs TRBD1, but without DNA this stays unchecked. The CDR3 totals 13 residues. Germline V gives CDR1 DFQATT, CDR2 SNEGSKA (reference sequence).

The genes are TRBV7-9 and TRBJ1-2; with no DNA, the TCRdb D assignment of TRBD1 cannot be verified. CDR3 size: 14 residues. CDR1 SEHNR and CDR2 FQNEAQ come from the germline V gene (reference sequence). CDR3 sequence reads: CASSLLQGNWRYTF. Using reference TRBV7-9 and TRBJ1-2 for the parts outside the CDR3, the full variable domain is DTGVSQNPRHKITKRGQNVTFRCDPISEHNRLYWYRQTLGQGPEFLTYFQNEAQLEKSRLLSDRFSAERPKGSFSTLEIQRTEQGDSAMYLCASSLLQGNWRYTFGSGTRLTVV.

V is TRBV18 and J is TRBJ2-1. The germline CDR1 and CDR2 sequences are KGHSH and LQKENI. The CDR3 has 12 amino acids. CDR3 sequence reads: CASSHPGNGQFF.

This chain joins TRBV30 and TRBJ1-3; no DNA is available, so the TRBD1 call from TCRdb remains unchecked. Germline V gene data show CDR1 as GTSNPN and CDR2 as SVGIG (reference sequence). The CDR3 spans 13 residues. The CDR3 here is CAWLQGGGNTIYF.

The rearrangement links TRBV7-6 to TRBJ2-1; the TCRdb D gene call, TRBD1, has no DNA to confirm it. The CDR3 is made up of 12 amino acids. Per germline, CDR1 SGHVS and CDR2 FNYEAQ. CDR3 in amino acids: CASSPRRGAQFF.

The V gene is TRBV5-1, the J gene TRBJ2-3; TCRdb's D call of TRBD2 is untestable without DNA. This CDR3 comprises 13 residues. Germline V gene sequence: CDR1 SGHRS, CDR2 YFSETQ. The CDR3: CASTSGNTDTQYF. The whole variable domain, remainder taken from reference TRBV5-1 and TRBJ2-3, is KAGVTQTPRYLIKTRGQQVTLSCSPISGHRSVSWYQQTPGQGLQFLFEYFSETQRNKGNFPGRFSGRQFSNSRSEMNVSTLELGDSALYLCASTSGNTDTQYFGPGTRLTVL.

The CDR3 region is CASSQTAGAGELFF. The rearrangement uses TRBV4-3 and TRBJ2-2; there is no DNA to check the TCRdb D call of TRBD1. The germline gives CDR1 LGHNA, CDR2 YSLEER. The CDR3 has 14 residues.